This record looks at one T cell receptor (beta chain) sequence and its context. The target antigen is unknown. This CDR3 region has 12 residues. V dropped 2 bases and J dropped 3 bases, with 3 bases sitting between them. The germline V gene encodes CDR1 SGHVS and CDR2 FNYEAQ. Markers CD45RO/CCR7/CD25/CD127/CD95/CD27 served to sort CD4+ naive, central memory, regulatory and stem cell-like memory cells. Once sorted, every population was more than 95% pure. The whole isolated RNA underwent reverse transcription, so sequencing captured expressed TCRB transcripts. Naive, central memory and regulatory T cell samples averaged around 3.9 million immunoSEQ reads each. Profiled with immunoSEQ multiplex PCR; TCRdb holds only in-frame clones, not every one. The data hold over 150,000 clones, with roughly 8.1% observed a single time. This sample stems from a study of beta chain features in type 1 diabetes. General study findings and limits: The VDJ junctions of type 1 diabetes patients carried fewer insertions and more deletions.

The clonotype comes from a man in his late teens or twenties in good health. The sequencing sample was made of central memory CD4+ T cells from blood. The V call is TRBV7-6, the J call TRBJ2-3; D is unclear. CDR3: CASSLQTDTQYF. CDR3 DNA: TGTGCCAGCAGCTTACAGACAGATACGCAGTATTTT.